Listed below are T cell receptor beta chains from one sample, sequenced in a study of T-cell reconstitution after alpha-beta-depleted transplantation in children. Each CDR3 protein is one row after TCRdb ran MiXCR on the PCR reads. The sample holds some 550,000 distinct CDR3 sequences, more than 20% seen once. Specimen: PBMCs, mostly from graft donor cells, collected 360 days after TCRalphabeta/CD19-depleted stem cell transplant. The receptors come from a boy younger than two who had a stem cell transplant for acute myeloid leukemia, so the T cells may come from the graft donor. CDR3s leave out the opening cysteine and the closing phenylalanine or tryptophan. The order of the fields is V gene, J gene, clone size, CDR3 protein. Clone size is shown for a subset of rows, as once, few, many or a class of expanded clone.

V gene: TRBV12-3/TRBV12-4; J gene: TRBJ1-1; clone size: many; CDR3 protein: ASKLQEVNTEAF
V gene: TRBV19; J gene: TRBJ2-2; clone size: NA; CDR3 protein: ASTMEGGNTGELF
V gene: TRBV12-3/TRBV12-4; J gene: TRBJ1-2; clone size: few; CDR3 protein: ASSKHGRGYGYT
V gene: TRBV20-1; J gene: TRBJ2-7; clone size: few; CDR3 protein: SARDLYTGTSGTYEQY
V gene: TRBV6-1; J gene: TRBJ1-2; clone size: NA; CDR3 protein: ASSGPGIHYGYT
V gene: TRBV7-9; J gene: TRBJ2-7; clone size: many; CDR3 protein: ASSPPGTGKGEQY
V gene: TRBV20-1; J gene: TRBJ1-1; clone size: many; CDR3 protein: SARPSGQANTEAF
V gene: TRBV14; J gene: TRBJ1-2; clone size: many; CDR3 protein: ASSQVGFPDGYT
V gene: TRBV6-5; J gene: TRBJ2-1; clone size: NA; CDR3 protein: ASSYLQLAGVNEQF
V gene: TRBV29-1; J gene: TRBJ2-1; clone size: many; CDR3 protein: SGGRASYNEQF
V gene: TRBV4-1; J gene: TRBJ2-1; clone size: NA; CDR3 protein: ASSQAPRGTGKARSSYNEQF
V gene: TRBV4-3; J gene: TRBJ2-7; clone size: NA; CDR3 protein: ASSQDVTYEQY
V gene: TRBV6-5; J gene: TRBJ2-2; clone size: many; CDR3 protein: ASSLTSGGSTGELF
V gene: TRBV7-9; J gene: TRBJ2-3; clone size: NA; CDR3 protein: ASSFLRPSTDTQY
V gene: TRBV29-1; J gene: TRBJ2-3; clone size: many; CDR3 protein: SVYDRGVTDTQY
V gene: TRBV14; J gene: TRBJ2-1; clone size: many; CDR3 protein: ASSQDRASGWSSYNEQF
V gene: TRBV7-9; J gene: TRBJ2-1; clone size: many; CDR3 protein: ASSDTGLARHNEQF
V gene: TRBV20-1; J gene: TRBJ1-1; clone size: many; CDR3 protein: SARAGTVNTEAF
V gene: TRBV11-3; J gene: TRBJ2-1; clone size: many; CDR3 protein: ASSLEGSYNEQF
V gene: TRBV7-9; J gene: TRBJ2-2; clone size: once; CDR3 protein: ASSPWTSRDGTGELF
V gene: TRBV4-3; J gene: TRBJ2-1; clone size: many; CDR3 protein: ASSHLTGNEQF
V gene: TRBV7-9; J gene: TRBJ2-1; clone size: many; CDR3 protein: ASRHSGLAGSYNEQF
V gene: TRBV20-1; J gene: TRBJ1-2; clone size: NA; CDR3 protein: SATSGLKDGYGYT
V gene: TRBV9; J gene: TRBJ2-1; clone size: NA; CDR3 protein: ASSSSGGGGNEQF
V gene: TRBV6-5; J gene: TRBJ2-1; clone size: NA; CDR3 protein: ASSYSDSGGSDEQF
V gene: TRBV12-3/TRBV12-4; J gene: TRBJ2-3; clone size: many; CDR3 protein: ASSPTVDTQY
V gene: TRBV20-1; J gene: TRBJ1-6; clone size: few; CDR3 protein: SARVRLDSPLH
V gene: TRBV11-3; J gene: TRBJ2-7; clone size: many; CDR3 protein: ASSPGQGGEQY
V gene: TRBV4-3; J gene: TRBJ2-7; clone size: many; CDR3 protein: ASSQDKGGYYEQY
V gene: TRBV20-1; J gene: TRBJ2-5; clone size: many; CDR3 protein: SAAETQY
V gene: TRBV5-1; J gene: TRBJ2-7; clone size: NA; CDR3 protein: ASSSGEGTGVYEQY
V gene: TRBV20-1; J gene: TRBJ2-5; clone size: few; CDR3 protein: SASIPRTGKETQY
V gene: TRBV25-1; J gene: TRBJ2-3; clone size: many; CDR3 protein: ASGQGAYTDTQY
V gene: TRBV7-9; J gene: TRBJ2-5; clone size: few; CDR3 protein: ASSTLGGHTLQETQY
V gene: TRBV4-3; J gene: TRBJ2-3; clone size: few; CDR3 protein: ASSQVGERGTQY
V gene: TRBV29-1; J gene: TRBJ2-1; clone size: many; CDR3 protein: SAATVGRNEQF
V gene: TRBV12-3/TRBV12-4; J gene: TRBJ1-2; clone size: few; CDR3 protein: ASSLRGQPYGYT
V gene: TRBV6-5; J gene: TRBJ1-3; clone size: many; CDR3 protein: ASSYSWDVYPSGNTIY
V gene: TRBV6-5; J gene: TRBJ1-2; clone size: many; CDR3 protein: ASGRTHYGYT
V gene: TRBV20-1; J gene: TRBJ2-7; clone size: many; CDR3 protein: SARVGTNYEQY